The T cell receptor (beta chain) under discussion was sequenced for a study of OX40 agonist ivuxolimab in advanced cancers. Whole-study context: Those enrolled were 82.7% male, with a mean age of 60 years and ages from 23 to 79.

Study-wide results and caveats: Certain nonresponding patients likewise had low normalized T-cell clonal expansion. Patients with a partial response at 0.1-3.0 mg/kg had among the lowest clonal expansion.

The method was immunoSEQ multiplex PCR; TCRdb's version includes in-frame clones alone and lacks a portion of them. The sample yields under 150,000 clones, 80% to 90% seen once. This CDR3 is built from 16 residues. Germline CDR1 is LNHNV and CDR2 is YYDKDF (reference sequence). V dropped 0 bases and J dropped 4; count of bases not matched to a gene: 5. To note about this clone: Its antigen is not identified.

This clonotype was sampled from an adult with an advanced solid tumor such as melanoma, head and neck, liver or kidney cancer. This sequence joins TRBV15 and TRBJ2-1; 8 bases align to TRBD2. The material sequenced was CD4+ or CD8+ T cells sorted from blood, taken in a trial of the OX40 agonist ivuxolimab. The CDR3 DNA sequence: TGTGCCACCAGCAGAGATCAGCGGGGGTTATACAATGAGCAGTTCTTC. Translated: CATSRDQRGLYNEQFF. The full variable domain, with the rest looked up from reference TRBV15 and TRBJ2-1, is DAMVIQNPRYQVTQFGKPVTLSCSQTLNHNVMYWYQQKSSQAPKLLFHYYDKDFNNEADTPDNFQSRRPNTSFCFLDIRSPGLGDTAMYLCATSRDQRGLYNEQFFGPGTRLTVL.